This passage covers 17 T cell receptor beta chains from one sample sequenced in a study of blood T cells in healthy people across ages. The use of a sample-barcoded 5' primer and a J-beta primer mix characterized a second PCR of roughly 6 to 11 cycles. TCRdb re-called the 5' RACE reads through MiXCR, storing one row per CDR3 protein. This sample has around 800,000 distinct CDR3 sequences; about a quarter occur once, and the top ten carry about 2.9%. These data also formed part of another study, on T cells of mothers and their children.

The sequenced material came from blood. These TCRs come from a boy younger than 18 in good health.

The chain carries TRBV5-1 and TRBJ2-2, with a tentative D call TRBD2 (5 bases). Trimming removed 4 bases at V and 1 base at J, with 17 bases between. Germline CDR1 reads SGHRS; CDR2 reads YFSETQ. The CDR3 covers 17 residues. The CDR3 spells CASSPDTWAGNTGELFF. DNA of the CDR3: TGCGCCAGCAGCCCTGACACCTGGGCGGGGAACACCGGGGAGCTGTTTTTT.

This clonotype has only a few counts. The chain employs TRBV28 and TRBJ1-5; D gene ambiguous. CDR1 is MDHEN, CDR2 SYDVKM, per germline. With 4 bases removed from V and 3 bases from J, the gap between germline ends came to 4 bases. This CDR3 contains 12 residues. CDR3 bases: TGTGCCAGCAGTTCCTACAATCAGCCCCAGCATTTT. Amino acids: CASSSYNQPQHF.

The rearrangement links TRBV4-1 to TRBJ2-1; 9 bases are shared with TRBD2. The CDR3 sequence is 18 residues long. Germline values: CDR1 MGHRA, CDR2 YSYEKL. The junction had 10 bases not matched to a gene; V was cut back by 4 bases and J by 0 bases. The CDR3 nucleotides are TGCGCCAGCAGCCTGGCGACTAGCGGCCTCCCCTCCTACAATGAGCAGTTCTTC. Translation: CASSLATSGLPSYNEQFF.

The J gene is TRBJ1-5, the V gene TRBV20-1, with D maybe TRBD1 (6 bases). From germline, CDR1 is DFQATT and CDR2 SNEGSKA (reference sequence). This CDR3 has 14 residues. V shed 3 bases and J shed 1 base, with 10 bases lying between them. In DNA form, the CDR3 reads TGCAGTGCTAGGGTCAGGGGAAGCAATCAGCCCCAGCATTTT. It specifies CSARVRGSNQPQHF.

The chain joins TRBV6-1 to TRBJ2-1, with 7 bases matching TRBD2. The CDR3 sequence is 13 residues long. Trimming cost V 2 bases and J 10 bases; bases outside gene matches: 5. The V gene's germline CDR1 is MNHNS and CDR2 SASEGT. The CDR3 bases are TGTGCCAGCAGTGAAATGGGCGGGGGAGAGCAGTTCTTC. It translates to CASSEMGGGEQFF.

The genes are TRBV27 and TRBJ1-1, with no clear D. Germline loops: CDR1 MNHEY, CDR2 SMNVEV (reference sequence). The CDR3 is 14 residues long. V lost 1 base, J lost 7 bases, and 13 bases lay in between. CDR3 sequence: CASSLLGRHGEAFF. CDR3 nucleotides: TGTGCCAGCAGTTTATTAGGCCGCCACGGTGAAGCTTTCTTT.

The chain recombines TRBV28 with TRBJ1-4; D possibly corresponds to TRBD1 (5 bases). With 5 bases removed from V and 5 bases from J, the gap between germline ends came to 9 bases. The V gene's germline CDR1 is MDHEN and CDR2 SYDVKM. This CDR3 has 13 residues. CDR3 sequence (DNA): TGTGCCAGCAGTGGACACCCGAATGAAAAACTGTTTTTT. Translation: CASSGHPNEKLFF.

This clonotype was seen only a few times. A read error may account for a junction end that differs from germline. The chain employs TRBV5-6 and TRBJ1-2; D is possibly TRBD1 (6 bases). The germline CDR1 and CDR2 sequences are SGHDT and YYEEEE. The CDR3 totals 14 residues. DNA of the CDR3: TGTGCCGGCAGCTTGGGGGCCAGTGACTATGGCTACACCTTC. It encodes CAGSLGASDYGYTF.

The chain recombines TRBV7-9 with TRBJ2-7; D may correspond to TRBD1 or TRBD2 (5 bases each). Germline CDR1 reads SEHNR; CDR2 reads FQNEAQ (reference sequence). Trimming pared 2 bases from V and 5 bases from J, leaving 7 bases between. The CDR3 covers 12 residues. This CDR3 reads CASSLMGDEQYF. The CDR3 DNA sequence: TGTGCCAGCAGCTTAATGGGGGACGAGCAGTACTTC.

CDR3 loop: CASSLDTGQPNYGYTF. As DNA, the CDR3 is TGTGCCAGCAGCTTAGACACGGGACAGCCTAACTATGGCTACACCTTC. J is TRBJ1-2 and V is TRBV7-9; 7 bases agree with TRBD1. The CDR3 has 16 amino acids. J gave up 0 bases and V 1 base, and 5 bases lay outside the gene matches. Germline values: CDR1 SEHNR, CDR2 FQNEAQ (reference sequence).

This chain links TRBV25-1 with TRBJ2-7; TRBD1 agrees at 9 bases. Losses at the gene ends were 4 bases for V and 5 bases for J; bases not matched to a gene: 9. Per the germline V gene, CDR1 is MGHDK and CDR2 is SYGVNS. The CDR3 has 15 amino acids. Here the CDR3 DNA reads TGTGCCAGCAGTGGCCCGGGACAGGGCGCCGACGAGCAGTACTTC. Encoded protein: CASSGPGQGADEQYF.

V usage is TRBV7-9 and J usage is TRBJ2-5, with D perhaps matching TRBD1 (5 bases). The J call is doubtful: the DNA matches TRBJ2-1 better. CDR3 length: 14 residues. The V gene's germline CDR1 is SEHNR and CDR2 FQNEAQ (reference sequence). CDR3 amino acids: CASSLWGVYNEQFF. The CDR3 DNA reads TGTGCCAGCAGCTTATGGGGCGTATACAATGAGCAGTTCTTC.

The table lists this clonotype with a few counts. CDR3 residues: CSLASGGENEQFF. The CDR3 nucleotides are TGCAGCCTTGCTAGCGGGGGAGAGAATGAGCAGTTCTTC. This rearrangement joins TRBV20-1 to TRBJ2-1; TRBD2 aligns across 10 bases. Germline V lookup: CDR1 DFQATT, CDR2 SNEGSKA (reference sequence). The CDR3 totals 13 residues.

The V gene is TRBV20-1, the J gene TRBJ2-7; D possibly corresponds to TRBD1 (6 bases). The end of the DNA aligns better with TRBJ2-1, so the J call may be wrong. The CDR3 length is 15 residues. CDR1 is DFQATT, CDR2 SNEGSKA, per germline (reference sequence). The CDR3 region has the DNA TGCAGTGCTAGAGAAGGGGACATCTGGAACAATGAGCAGTTCTTC. Protein product: CSAREGDIWNNEQFF.

In its sample, this clonotype was seen a few times. This chain joins TRBV15 and TRBJ1-4; no clear D. V was pared by 4 bases and J by 6 bases, with 15 bases between. The CDR3 totals 15 residues. CDR1 and CDR2 from the germline V gene are LNHNV and YYDKDF (reference sequence). CDR3 residues: CATSTRALRDEKLFF. The CDR3 nucleotides are TGTGCCACCAGCACACGGGCGCTTCGTGATGAAAAACTGTTTTTT.

The chain is built from TRBV12-5 and TRBJ1-4; TRBD1 matches 9 bases. This CDR3 is 14 amino acids long. The germline gives CDR1 LGHNT, CDR2 FRNRAP. V was pared by 6 bases and J by 4 bases, with 3 bases of the junction left unmatched. CDR3 sequence (DNA): TGTGCTAGTGGCTACAGGGGGCTTAATGAAAAACTGTTTTTT. It codes for CASGYRGLNEKLFF.

The chain combines TRBV4-3 with TRBJ1-4; TRBD1 agrees at 7 bases. Germline values: CDR1 LGHNA, CDR2 YSLEER. J gave up 7 bases and V 0 bases, and 5 bases lay outside the gene matches. The CDR3 is made up of 15 amino acids. The CDR3 DNA is TGCGCCAGCAGCCAAGATAGGGCAGGGGGTGAAAAACTGTTTTTT. Translating gives CASSQDRAGGEKLFF.